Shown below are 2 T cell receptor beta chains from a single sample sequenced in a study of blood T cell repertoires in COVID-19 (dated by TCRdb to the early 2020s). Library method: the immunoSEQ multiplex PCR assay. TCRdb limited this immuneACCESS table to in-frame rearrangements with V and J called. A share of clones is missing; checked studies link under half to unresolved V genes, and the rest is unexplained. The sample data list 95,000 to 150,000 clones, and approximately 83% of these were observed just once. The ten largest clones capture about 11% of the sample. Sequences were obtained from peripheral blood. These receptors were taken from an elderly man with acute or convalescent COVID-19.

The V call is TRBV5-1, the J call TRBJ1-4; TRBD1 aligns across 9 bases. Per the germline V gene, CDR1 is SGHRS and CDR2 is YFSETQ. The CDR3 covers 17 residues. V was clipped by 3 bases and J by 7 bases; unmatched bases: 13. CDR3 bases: TGCGCCAGCAGCTCCAAACCTACAGGGGGCATCATTGAAAAACTGTTTTTT. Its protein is CASSSKPTGGIIEKLFF.

CDR3 protein: CASIRESGGELFF. As DNA, the CDR3 is TGTGCCAGCATCCGGGAGAGCGGCGGGGAGCTGTTTTTT. This chain connects TRBV3-1 (or the pseudogene TRBV3-2) to TRBJ2-2, with D possibly matching TRBD2 (6 bases). The germline gives CDR1 LGHDT, CDR2 YNNKEL (reference sequence). This CDR3 has 13 amino acids. V lost 7 bases and J lost 7, with 13 bases in between.